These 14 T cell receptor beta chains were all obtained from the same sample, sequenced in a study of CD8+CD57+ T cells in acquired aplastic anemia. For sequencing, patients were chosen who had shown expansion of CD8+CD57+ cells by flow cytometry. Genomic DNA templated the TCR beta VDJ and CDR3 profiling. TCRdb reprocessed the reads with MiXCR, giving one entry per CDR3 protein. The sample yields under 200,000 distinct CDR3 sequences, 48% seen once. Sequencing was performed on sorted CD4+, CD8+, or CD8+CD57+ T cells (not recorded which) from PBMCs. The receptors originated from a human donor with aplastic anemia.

The CDR3 reads CASSITGSGTEAFF. The CDR3 DNA reads TGTGCCAGTAGTATCACCGGTAGCGGAACTGAAGCTTTCTTT. V and J are TRBV19 and TRBJ1-1; the D is unclear. The V and J ends lost 3 bases and 5 bases respectively, with 13 bases between them. There are 14 residues in the CDR3. Germline-derived CDR1 and CDR2 are LNHDA and SQIVND (reference sequence).

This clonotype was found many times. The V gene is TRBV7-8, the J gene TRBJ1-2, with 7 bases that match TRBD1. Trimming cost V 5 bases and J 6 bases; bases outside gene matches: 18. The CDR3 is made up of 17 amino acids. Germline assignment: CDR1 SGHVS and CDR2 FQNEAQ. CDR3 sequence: CASSPDLLGKGADGYTF. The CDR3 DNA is TGTGCCAGCAGCCCAGACCTCCTCGGGAAGGGGGCGGATGGCTACACCTTC.

CDR3 in amino acids: CAFAGTTGELFF. In DNA, the CDR3 is TGTGCCTTTGCTGGGACCACCGGGGAGCTGTTTTTT. The chain combines TRBV30 with TRBJ2-2; D might be TRBD1 or TRBD2, each matching 5 bases. The germline V gene encodes CDR1 GTSNPN and CDR2 SVGIG (reference sequence). V lost 7 bases and J 4 bases, leaving 10 bases between the germline ends. The CDR3 totals 12 residues.

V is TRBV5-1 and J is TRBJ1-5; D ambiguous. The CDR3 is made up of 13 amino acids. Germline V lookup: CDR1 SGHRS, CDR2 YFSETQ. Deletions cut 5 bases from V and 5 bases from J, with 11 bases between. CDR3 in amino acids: CASSIGRDQPQHF. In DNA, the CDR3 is TGCGCCAGCAGTATAGGAAGGGATCAGCCCCAGCATTTT.

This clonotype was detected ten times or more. This chain's CDR3 is CASGTTGNGELFF. CDR3 bases: TGTGCTAGTGGGACCACAGGGAACGGGGAGCTGTTTTTT. This rearrangement joins TRBV12-5 to TRBJ2-2, with D perhaps TRBD1 (6 bases). CDR3 length: 13 residues. CDR1 LGHNT and CDR2 FRNRAP come from the germline V gene. V shed 6 bases and J shed 7 bases, with 12 bases lying between them.

CDR3 amino acids: CASSVGPRGAGDYEQYF. CDR3 in DNA: TGTGCCAGCAGCGTAGGACCTAGGGGAGCGGGAGACTACGAGCAGTACTTC. The chain uses TRBV9 and TRBJ2-7; 8 bases fit TRBD2. Germline V lookup: CDR1 SGDLS, CDR2 YYNGEE. This CDR3 is 17 amino acids long. V lost 0 bases and J lost 3; bases outside the gene matches: 11. Together with reference TRBV9 and TRBJ2-7, the CDR3 gives the full variable domain: DSGVTQTPKHLITATGQRVTLRCSPRSGDLSVYWYQQSLDQGLQFLIQYYNGEERAKGNILERFSAQQFPDLHSELNLSSLELGDSALYFCASSVGPRGAGDYEQYFGPGTRLTVT.

The CDR3 sequence: CSVGQGGKQYF. CDR3 sequence (DNA): TGCAGCGTCGGTCAGGGGGGGAAGCAGTACTTC. The chain employs TRBV29-1 and TRBJ2-7; D may match TRBD1 or TRBD2 (7 bases each). The CDR3 is 11 amino acids. CDR1 is SQVTM and CDR2 is ANQGSEA in the germline V gene. Trimming stripped 6 bases from V and 8 bases from J, with 14 bases between.

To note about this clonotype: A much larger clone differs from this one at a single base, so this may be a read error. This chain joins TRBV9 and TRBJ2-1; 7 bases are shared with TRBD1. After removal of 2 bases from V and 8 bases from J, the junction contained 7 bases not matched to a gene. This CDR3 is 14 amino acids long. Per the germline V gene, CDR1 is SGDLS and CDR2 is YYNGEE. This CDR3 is CASSVGDRYDEQFF. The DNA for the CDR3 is TGTGCCAGCAGCGTGGGGGACAGATACGATGAGCAGTTCTTC.

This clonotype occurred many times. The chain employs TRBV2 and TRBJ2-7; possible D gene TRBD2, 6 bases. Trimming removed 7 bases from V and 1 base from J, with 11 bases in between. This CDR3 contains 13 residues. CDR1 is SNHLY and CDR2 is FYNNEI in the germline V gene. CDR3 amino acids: CASNMEGSYEQYF. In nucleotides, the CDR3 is TGTGCCAGCAATATGGAGGGGTCCTACGAGCAGTACTTC.

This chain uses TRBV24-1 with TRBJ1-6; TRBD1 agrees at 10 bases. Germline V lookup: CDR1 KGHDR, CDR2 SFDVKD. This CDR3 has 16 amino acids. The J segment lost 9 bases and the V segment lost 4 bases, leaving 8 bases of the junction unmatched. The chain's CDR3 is CATSDARQGALSPLHF. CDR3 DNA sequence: TGTGCCACCAGTGACGCCAGACAGGGGGCACTTTCACCCCTCCACTTT.

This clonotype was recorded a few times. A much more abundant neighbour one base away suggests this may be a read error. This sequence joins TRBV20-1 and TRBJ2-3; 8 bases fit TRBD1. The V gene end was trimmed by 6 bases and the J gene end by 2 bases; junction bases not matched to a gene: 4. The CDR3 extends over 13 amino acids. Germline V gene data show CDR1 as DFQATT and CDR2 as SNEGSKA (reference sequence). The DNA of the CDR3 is TGCAGTGCCAGGACAGGGAACACAGATACGCAGTATTTT. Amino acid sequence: CSARTGNTDTQYF.

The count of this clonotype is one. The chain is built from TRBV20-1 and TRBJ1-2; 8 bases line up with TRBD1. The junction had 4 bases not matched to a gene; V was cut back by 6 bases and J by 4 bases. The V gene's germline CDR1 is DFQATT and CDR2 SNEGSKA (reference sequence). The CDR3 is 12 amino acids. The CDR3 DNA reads TGCAGTGCCCGGACAGGGACCTATGGCTACACCTTC. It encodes CSARTGTYGYTF.

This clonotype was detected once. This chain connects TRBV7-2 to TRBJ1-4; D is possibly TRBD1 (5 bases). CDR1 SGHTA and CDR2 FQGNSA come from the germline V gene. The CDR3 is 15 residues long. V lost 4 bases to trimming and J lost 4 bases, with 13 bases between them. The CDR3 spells CASSYGQVINEKLFF. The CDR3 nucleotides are TGTGCCAGCAGCTACGGACAAGTCATTAATGAAAAACTGTTTTTT.

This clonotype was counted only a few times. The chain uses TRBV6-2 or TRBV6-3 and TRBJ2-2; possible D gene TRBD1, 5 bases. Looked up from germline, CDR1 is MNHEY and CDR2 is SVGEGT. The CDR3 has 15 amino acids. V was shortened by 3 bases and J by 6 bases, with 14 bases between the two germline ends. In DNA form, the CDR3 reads TGTGCCAGCAGTTATTCCAGGGTCAAGGCCGGGGAGCTGTTTTTT. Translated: CASSYSRVKAGELFF.